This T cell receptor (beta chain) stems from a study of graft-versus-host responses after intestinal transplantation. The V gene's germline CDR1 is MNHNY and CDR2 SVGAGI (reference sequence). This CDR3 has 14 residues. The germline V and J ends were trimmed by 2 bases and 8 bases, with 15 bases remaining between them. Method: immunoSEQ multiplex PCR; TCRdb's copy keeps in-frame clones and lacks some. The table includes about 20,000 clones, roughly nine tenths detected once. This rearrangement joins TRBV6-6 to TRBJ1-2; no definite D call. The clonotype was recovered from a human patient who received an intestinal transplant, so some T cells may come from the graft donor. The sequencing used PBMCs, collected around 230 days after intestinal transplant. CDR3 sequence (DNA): TGTGCCAGCAGTTACCTCGCCAGCAATAACGGCTACACCTTC. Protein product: CASSYLASNNGYTF.